This T cell receptor (beta chain) was captured in a study of blood T cell repertoires in COVID-19. Produced via immunoSEQ multiplex PCR; TCRdb's table is partial and in-frame only. The data show under 250,000 clones, with around 88% seen just once and about 1.3% held by the top ten. Trimming shortened V by 3 bases and J by 0 bases, and 9 bases separated the two germline ends. Germline CDR1 LNHDA, CDR2 SQIVND (reference sequence). This CDR3 has 15 amino acids. The chain is built from TRBV19 and TRBJ2-1; no definite D call. The sequence was collected from an elderly man with acute or convalescent COVID-19. Sequenced: peripheral blood. CDR3 sequence reads: CASSIQYSSYNEQFF. CDR3 nucleotide sequence: TGTGCCAGTAGTATCCAATACAGCTCCTACAATGAGCAGTTCTTC. The variable domain in full, with the rest retrieved from reference TRBV19 and TRBJ2-1, is DGGITQSPKYLFRKEGQNVTLSCEQNLNHDAMYWYRQDPGQGLRLIYYSQIVNDFQKGDIAEGYSVSREKKESFPLTVTSAQKNPTAFYLCASSIQYSSYNEQFFGPGTRLTVL.